Listed below are T cell receptor beta chains from one sample, sequenced in a study of early T cells in non-severe SARS-CoV-2 infection. TCRdb itself ran the 5' RACE reads through MiXCR, one entry per CDR3 protein. The repertoire holds nearly 60,000 distinct CDR3 sequences, roughly 13% seen once, with approximately 10% in the top ten. Sequencing used whole blood. The receptor source for this set is an adult who was a healthcare worker with PCR-confirmed SARS-CoV-2 infection or an uninfected control (not recorded which). CDR3s include the opening cysteine and the closing phenylalanine or tryptophan. The D gene is left open where the match is weak.

>15|NA|TRBV5-1
CASTPSGTENSPLHF
>15|NA|TRBV6-1
CASSEIGGANYGYTF
>14|NA|TRBV29-1
CSAKRESVTGELFF
>15|TRBD1|TRBV6-6
CASSLRTGSGNTIYF
>14|NA|TRBV7-9
CASSLEGGGNTIYF
>17|NA|TRBV9
CASSVAWGLNSGNTIYF
>16|NA|TRBV20-1
CSARDELEGVTDTQYF
>13|NA|TRBV10-3
CAIASSAADTQYF
>14|TRBD2|TRBV27
CASSRSGSNNEQFF
>16|NA|TRBV5-8
CASSPTDRNLGSGYTF
>15|TRBD2|TRBV7-9
CASSSGGVPSHEQYF
>14|NA|TRBV18
CASSPPGTNTEAFF
>13|NA|TRBV12-5
CASGLVSPRIYTF
>14|NA|TRBV6-2/TRBV6-3
CASSSDRSSYEQYF
>14|TRBD1|TRBV20-1
CSASPQGADYGYTF
>14|NA|TRBV29-1
CSAAAGNSNQPQHF
>17|TRBD1|TRBV6-2/TRBV6-3
CASSFTLGQQLSYEQYF
>11|NA|TRBV13
CASSSDSEAFF
>14|NA|TRBV5-1
CASSLWDMNTEAFF
>14|TRBD2|TRBV30
CAWSVAGGYNEQFF
>15|TRBD2|TRBV7-2
CASSPTLAGGDTQYF
>11|NA|TRBV7-2
CVSSLGNEQYF
>14|NA|TRBV24-1
CATSETGVPNEQFF
>14|NA|TRBV7-3
CASSWAANTGELFF
>14|NA|TRBV4-1
CASSQQQGPETQYF